Listed below are T cell receptor beta chains from one sample, sequenced in a study of CD8 T cells in ankylosing spondylitis. From the 5' RACE reads, TCRdb called clonotypes with MiXCR, one entry per CDR3 protein. The sample carries approximately 200,000 distinct CDR3 sequences, 10% to 15% recorded once. Sequencing was carried out using blood, either unsorted or a sorted T cell fraction (not recorded which). Every receptor here comes from a female donor with ankylosing spondylitis or in good health (not recorded which). Each CDR3 is given with its conserved first and last residue. The D gene is left open where the match is weak. Clone size is shown for a subset of rows, as once, few, many or a class of expanded clone.

cdr3_nt: TGTGCCAGCAGCTTAGGCCTTGGCGGGGACTCCTACGAGCAGTACTTC
cdr3_aa: CASSLGLGGDSYEQYF
clone_size: many
v_call: TRBV13
d_call: .
j_call: TRBJ2-7

cdr3_nt: TGTGCCAGCAGTTGGACGAAAGGCTACACCTTC
cdr3_aa: CASSWTKGYTF
clone_size: many
v_call: TRBV28
d_call: .
j_call: TRBJ1-2

cdr3_nt: TGTGCCAGCAGCTTCCTACAACAAGAGGCCCAGTACTTC
cdr3_aa: CASSFLQQEAQYF
clone_size: .
v_call: TRBV5-6
d_call: .
j_call: TRBJ2-5

cdr3_nt: TGTGCCAGCAGCTTGATGGCAGGGGCGGACACTGAAGCTTTCTTT
cdr3_aa: CASSLMAGADTEAFF
clone_size: many
v_call: TRBV5-6
d_call: .
j_call: TRBJ1-1

cdr3_nt: TGCAGTGCTAGGGACAGAAATTCACCCCTCCACTTT
cdr3_aa: CSARDRNSPLHF
clone_size: .
v_call: TRBV20-1
d_call: .
j_call: TRBJ1-6

cdr3_nt: TGCGCCAGCAGCCAAGGGACTAGCGGCGATTACTACAATGAGCAGTTCTTC
cdr3_aa: CASSQGTSGDYYNEQFF
clone_size: .
v_call: TRBV4-3
d_call: TRBD2
j_call: TRBJ2-1

cdr3_nt: TGCGCCAGCAGCTTGGGGGCTGGAAACACCATATATTTT
cdr3_aa: CASSLGAGNTIYF
clone_size: many
v_call: TRBV5-1
d_call: .
j_call: TRBJ1-3

cdr3_nt: TGTGCTAGTGGTTTCGACACTGAAGCTTTCTTT
cdr3_aa: CASGFDTEAFF
clone_size: many
v_call: TRBV12-5
d_call: .
j_call: TRBJ1-1

cdr3_nt: TGTGCCAGCAGCCAAAAGGTACTCGCTGAAGCTTTTTTT
cdr3_aa: CASSQKVLAEAFF
clone_size: many
v_call: TRBV3-1
d_call: .
j_call: TRBJ1-1

cdr3_nt: TGTGCCAGCAGCGCGGGAGGGCCTATCTACGAGCAGTACTTC
cdr3_aa: CASSAGGPIYEQYF
clone_size: many
v_call: TRBV5-5
d_call: TRBD2
j_call: TRBJ2-7

cdr3_nt: TGCGCCAGCAGCTTGGCCCGAGGGAGCTATGGCTACACCTTC
cdr3_aa: CASSLARGSYGYTF
clone_size: many
v_call: TRBV5-1
d_call: .
j_call: TRBJ1-2

cdr3_nt: TGTGCCAGTAGCAGGGGGACGCTGCCATTGGGGAGTGAAGCTTTCTTT
cdr3_aa: CASSRGTLPLGSEAFF
clone_size: .
v_call: TRBV19
d_call: TRBD1
j_call: TRBJ1-1

cdr3_nt: TGTGCCAGCAGCTTGACCCCAGGGAACCAAGAGACCCAGTACTTC
cdr3_aa: CASSLTPGNQETQYF
clone_size: few
v_call: TRBV7-6
d_call: .
j_call: TRBJ2-5

cdr3_nt: TGTGCCAGCAGCTGGGGACAGGGTCTTGACTATGGCTACACCTTC
cdr3_aa: CASSWGQGLDYGYTF
clone_size: many
v_call: TRBV7-9
d_call: TRBD1
j_call: TRBJ1-2

cdr3_nt: TGCGCCAGCACTCCTCGTTACTCCGGGACAGGGGGCAAGACTGAAGCTTTCTTT
cdr3_aa: CASTPRYSGTGGKTEAFF
clone_size: many
v_call: TRBV5-1
d_call: TRBD1
j_call: TRBJ1-1

cdr3_nt: TGTGCCAGCAGCCAAGGACGTACAGGGGGCAGTTGGAATGAGCAGTTCTTC
cdr3_aa: CASSQGRTGGSWNEQFF
clone_size: .
v_call: TRBV3-1
d_call: TRBD1
j_call: TRBJ2-1

cdr3_nt: TGCAGTGCTACTTGGGGGGCCAAGGACTACGAGCAGTACTTC
cdr3_aa: CSATWGAKDYEQYF
clone_size: few
v_call: TRBV20-1
d_call: .
j_call: TRBJ2-7

cdr3_nt: TGCGCCAGCAGCCTACTAGCGGGAGCCAACAATGAGCAGTTCTTC
cdr3_aa: CASSLLAGANNEQFF
clone_size: many
v_call: TRBV4-3
d_call: TRBD2
j_call: TRBJ2-1

cdr3_nt: TGCGCCAGCAGCTTGGCCACTGGGACCGGGGAGCTGTTTTTT
cdr3_aa: CASSLATGTGELFF
clone_size: many
v_call: TRBV5-1
d_call: .
j_call: TRBJ2-2